The 11 T cell receptor beta chains presented below share a single source sample, sequenced in a study of molecular identifiers for immune sequencing clone quantification (dated by TCRdb to 2016 to 2019). Library generation was performed with PCR. Sequencing instrument: Illumina MiSeq. TCRdb reanalyzed the raw reads on its own, using fastp at Q25 for trimming and MiXCR for clone calling, and kept in-frame beta chains. For every CDR3 protein sequence, its rows merge into one entry that carries the most common genes and DNA. The sample data list roughly 40,000 distinct CDR3 sequences, and roughly 20% of these were observed just once. Over 6% of the sample is in the top ten clones. Source material: naive CD8+ T cells from blood, with Jurkat cell RNA spiked in. The meaning of the sample's cell subset or site label: FACS-sorted CD8+CD4-CCR7+CD45RA+ naive T cells. All receptors come from a human donor in good health. Some libraries in this study had Jurkat cell RNA spiked in.

This clonotype was observed at least ten times. This chain joins TRBV12-3 or TRBV12-4 and TRBJ2-5; tentative D call: TRBD1 (5 bases). CDR3 length equals 14 residues. Between the trimmed V and J ends, which lost 5 bases and 3 bases, there was a span of 13 bases. The CDR3 here is CASSPTVMEETQYF. The CDR3 DNA reads as TGTGCCAGCAGTCCGACAGTCATGGAAGAGACCCAGTACTTC.

The chain carries TRBV4-2 and TRBJ2-7; D possibly corresponds to TRBD1 (6 bases). The CDR3 has 16 amino acids. Germline V gene data show CDR1 as LGHNA and CDR2 as YNFKEQ. Trimming removed 3 bases at V and 9 bases at J, with 24 bases between. In DNA form, the CDR3 reads TGTGCCAGCAGCCATGCCCTAGACAGGTCCTACGATGGGCAGTACTTC. This gives the protein CASSHALDRSYDGQYF.

This clonotype was seen repeatedly, ten times or more. This CDR3 reads CASSFPGGNTEAFF. For the CDR3, the DNA is TGTGCCAGCAGTTTTCCCGGGGGGAACACTGAAGCTTTCTTT. The V and J genes are TRBV12-3 or TRBV12-4 and TRBJ1-1; maybe TRBD1 (5 bases). This CDR3 is built from 14 residues. With 3 bases removed from V and 1 base from J, the gap between germline ends came to 9 bases.

CDR3 residues: CASSLAWGADTQYF. In nucleotides, the CDR3 is TGTGCCAGCAGCTTAGCTTGGGGAGCAGATACGCAGTATTTT. The rearrangement joins TRBV5-4 to TRBJ2-3, with D tentatively TRBD2 (5 bases). The V end was cut by 2 bases, the J end by 4 bases, with 11 bases between. The CDR3 has 14 amino acids. CDR1 and CDR2 (germline): SGHNT, YYREEE (reference sequence).

This clonotype was observed at least ten times. This rearrangement joins TRBV28 to TRBJ2-1, with 8 positions matching TRBD2. CDR3 length equals 18 residues. The germline V gene has CDR1 MDHEN and CDR2 SYDVKM. V lost 2 bases and J lost 6; bases outside the gene matches: 15. The CDR3 region is CASSLTMLSGSLFNEQFF. The CDR3 DNA is TGTGCCAGCAGTTTAACCATGCTGAGCGGGAGTCTCTTCAATGAGCAGTTCTTC.

To note about this clonotype: It may be a read error: a sequence one base away is much more abundant. This chain uses TRBV9 with TRBJ1-2; D possibly corresponds to TRBD1 (6 bases). The germline gives CDR1 SGDLS, CDR2 YYNGEE. V dropped 3 bases and J dropped 5 bases, with 17 bases sitting between them. This CDR3 has 15 residues. CDR3 sequence reads: CASSAGQTVGYGYTF. For the CDR3, the DNA is TGTGCCAGCAGCGCCGGACAGACAGTCGGGTATGGCTACACCTTC. Full variable domain (remainder filled in from reference TRBV9 and TRBJ1-2): DSGVTQTPKHLITATGQRVTLRCSPRSGDLSVYWYQQSLDQGLQFLIQYYNGEERAKGNILERFSAQQFPDLHSELNLSSLELGDSALYFCASSAGQTVGYGYTFGSGTRLTVV.

In its sample, this clonotype was seen many times. The chain's CDR3 is CASSYGGGIYEQYF. The CDR3 DNA reads as TGTGCCAGCAGTTACGGGGGGGGGATCTACGAGCAGTACTTC. The chain is built from TRBV6-5 and TRBJ2-7; the match to TRBD2 covers 7 bases. The germline V gene has CDR1 MNHEY and CDR2 SVGAGI. V dropped 2 bases and J dropped 3; count of bases not matched to a gene: 4. The CDR3 loop spans 14 amino acids.

This clonotype was observed at least ten times. V usage is TRBV29-1 and J usage is TRBJ2-4; a weak D match, TRBD2 (5 bases). From germline, CDR1 is SQVTM and CDR2 ANQGSEA. The length of the CDR3 is 13 residues. The V end lost 2 bases, the J end lost 3 bases, and 8 bases lay between the germline ends. The CDR3 DNA is TGCAGCGTTGAAATAGGGAGCAAAAACATTCAGTACTTC. Protein product: CSVEIGSKNIQYF.

This clonotype was counted many times. The chain carries TRBV28 and TRBJ1-1; no reliable D call. The CDR3 is made up of 14 amino acids. V lost 6 bases, J lost 1 base, and 12 bases lay in between. Looked up from germline, CDR1 is MDHEN and CDR2 is SYDVKM. CDR3 sequence: CASSPVGQNTEAFF. CDR3 DNA: TGTGCCAGCAGCCCCGTAGGCCAGAACACTGAAGCTTTCTTT.

This clonotype was found many times. The chain links TRBV7-8 to TRBJ2-3, with 7 bases matching TRBD2. The CDR3 totals 17 residues. With V trimmed by 5 bases and J by 2 bases, 13 bases remained unmatched. Germline V gene lookup returns CDR1 SGHVS and CDR2 FQNEAQ. Here the CDR3 DNA reads TGTGCCAGCAGCCACCTCCCCGCGGGAGCTGACACAGATACGCAGTATTTT. Residues: CASSHLPAGADTDTQYF.

The chain couples TRBV6-5 to TRBJ1-4, with 8 bases lining up with TRBD1. V dropped 6 bases and J dropped 7; count of bases not matched to a gene: 7. Germline V gene sequence: CDR1 MNHEY, CDR2 SVGAGI. This CDR3 comprises 14 residues. Written as DNA, the CDR3 is TGTGCCAGCAGACAGACAGGGGAAGGTGAAAAACTGTTTTTT. Translation: CASRQTGEGEKLFF.